A single sample is the source of the 25 T cell receptor beta chains below, sequenced in a study of blood T cells in healthy people across ages. For the second PCR, which ran for roughly 7 to 11 cycles, a sample-barcoded 5' primer and a J-beta primer mix were used. Using its own MiXCR run on the 5' RACE reads, TCRdb lists one record per CDR3 protein. The sample shows about 1,400,000 distinct CDR3 sequences, approximately 40% of them seen only once. Material for sequencing was blood. The receptor set was obtained from a woman in her late teens or twenties in good health.

V usage is TRBV12-3 or TRBV12-4 and J usage is TRBJ2-4; TRBD2 is a possible D gene (6 bases). TRBJ2-5 explains the end of the DNA better; the J call may be wrong. The CDR3 totals 15 residues. CDR3 DNA sequence: TGTGCCAGCAGCCGACCGGGACGGGGGAGAGAGACCCAGTACTTC. Amino acid sequence: CASSRPGRGRETQYF.

The chain has TRBV10-3 and TRBJ2-5; D assignment may be TRBD1 or TRBD2 (6 bases each). The end of the DNA aligns better with TRBJ2-7, so the J call may be wrong. Germline CDR1 reads ENHRY; CDR2 reads SYGVKD. The CDR3 contains 13 residues. CDR3 sequence: CAIITGRTDEQYF. CDR3 nucleotides: TGTGCCATCATAACAGGGAGGACGGACGAGCAGTACTTC.

This chain joins TRBV6-2 or TRBV6-3 and TRBJ2-1, with unresolved D. CDR1 and CDR2 from the germline V gene are MNHEY and SVGEGT. Trimming took off 2 bases at V and 4 bases at J, with 9 bases between the two ends. CDR3 length: 14 amino acids. The CDR3 reads CASSYPLSYNEQFF. As DNA, the CDR3 is TGTGCCAGCAGTTACCCCCTGTCTTACAATGAGCAGTTCTTC.

This clonotype was counted ten times or more. The J gene is TRBJ2-3, the V gene TRBV20-1; TRBD2 matches at 8 bases. The trim removed 4 bases at V and 3 bases at J, leaving 18 bases unmatched. Germline-derived CDR1 and CDR2 are DFQATT and SNEGSKA (reference sequence). The CDR3 runs 18 residues. The CDR3: CSAIEASSSGSGTDTQYF. CDR3 DNA: TGCAGTGCTATAGAGGCCTCCTCAAGCGGGAGTGGTACAGATACGCAGTATTTT.

The rearrangement joins TRBV18 to TRBJ1-1; D is undetermined. From germline, CDR1 is KGHSH and CDR2 LQKENI. This CDR3 is 14 amino acids long. Deletions cut 2 bases from V and 3 bases from J, with 10 bases between. This chain's CDR3 is CASSPRRRDTEAFF. The DNA for the CDR3 is TGTGCCAGCTCACCAAGGAGGCGGGACACTGAAGCTTTCTTT.

V is TRBV11-2 and J is TRBJ2-3; D unresolved. V was cut by 7 bases and J by 3 bases, with 14 bases left in between. Germline values: CDR1 SGHAT, CDR2 FQNNGV. This CDR3 is 14 amino acids long. CDR3 bases: TGTGCCAGCATCCTCAGCGCAGGAACAGATACGCAGTATTTT. This encodes CASILSAGTDTQYF.

The chain couples TRBV20-1 to TRBJ2-5; D remains ambiguous. There are 12 residues in the CDR3. Germline-derived CDR1 and CDR2 are DFQATT and SNEGSKA (reference sequence). V lost 0 bases, J lost 11 bases, and 13 bases lay in between. The CDR3 protein is CSAREVNNEQYF. The CDR3 nucleotides read TGCAGTGCTAGAGAGGTGAACAATGAGCAGTACTTC.

This clonotype was observed once. The chain joins TRBV20-1 to TRBJ2-7, with 12 bases identical to TRBD2. The J segment lost 6 bases and the V segment lost 5 bases, leaving 5 bases of the junction unmatched. The germline V gene encodes CDR1 DFQATT and CDR2 SNEGSKA (reference sequence). CDR3 length: 13 amino acids. The CDR3: CSARTSGEGEQYF. The CDR3 region has the DNA TGCAGTGCTCGGACTAGCGGGGAGGGCGAGCAGTACTTC.

This clonotype was recorded a few times. This chain connects TRBV15 to TRBJ1-2; D uncertain. In germline, CDR1 is LNHNV, CDR2 YYDKDF (reference sequence). The CDR3 extends over 14 amino acids. V gave up 0 bases and J gave up 4 bases, with 9 bases separating them. The CDR3 DNA is TGTGCCACCAGCAGAGATGGGGTCCCCTATGGCTACACCTTC. Residues: CATSRDGVPYGYTF.

As for this clonotype: At one end, the junction sequence differs from germline, possibly due to a read error. J is TRBJ1-1 and V is TRBV20-1; the D is unclear. Germline values: CDR1 DFQATT, CDR2 SNEGSKA (reference sequence). The CDR3 spans 11 residues. DNA for the CDR3: TGCAGTCCTAGGACGGACACTGAAGCTTTCTTT. Translated: CSPRTDTEAFF.

J is TRBJ2-2 and V is TRBV5-1; D ambiguous. Germline values: CDR1 SGHRS, CDR2 YFSETQ. The V and J ends lost 4 bases and 7 bases respectively, with 11 bases between them. The CDR3 length is 13 residues. This chain's CDR3 is CASSISAFGELFF. The CDR3, as DNA: TGCGCCAGCAGCATCTCAGCTTTCGGGGAGCTGTTTTTT.

On this clonotype: An end of the junction differs from the germline gene, which may be a read error. The V gene is TRBV4-1, the J gene TRBJ2-2; D is unclear. Per the germline V gene, CDR1 is MGHRA and CDR2 is YSYEKL. The CDR3 covers 14 residues. The CDR3 spells CACSQPLWAGELFF. CDR3 nucleotides: TGCGCCTGCAGCCAACCCCTCTGGGCCGGGGAGCTGTTTTTT.

This clonotype was counted a few times. The rearrangement joins TRBV29-1 to TRBJ2-4; TRBD2 matches 7 bases. The CDR3 contains 12 residues. V lost 4 bases and J lost 13; bases outside the gene matches: 10. Per the germline V gene, CDR1 is SQVTM and CDR2 is ANQGSEA. CDR3 DNA sequence: TGCAGCGTTGCGGCGGGAGTTTATGAGCAGTACTTC. This gives the protein CSVAAGVYEQYF.

The chain combines TRBV6-5 with TRBJ2-3, with TRBD2 matching over 11 bases. Germline trimming cut 0 bases from V and 0 bases from J; bases unmatched to any gene: 2. This CDR3 is built from 17 residues. Germline loops: CDR1 MNHEY, CDR2 SVGAGI. DNA for the CDR3: TGTGCCAGCAGTTACTCACTAGCGGGAGAGAGCACAGATACGCAGTATTTT. It codes for CASSYSLAGESTDTQYF.

The rearrangement links TRBV10-3 to TRBJ2-3, with 13 bases aligning to TRBD2. This CDR3 comprises 17 residues. The junction had 6 bases not matched to a gene; V was cut back by 4 bases and J by 2 bases. CDR1 and CDR2 from the germline V gene are ENHRY and SYGVKD. The CDR3 region is CAISVSLAGGPTDTQYF. Written as DNA, the CDR3 is TGTGCCATCAGTGTCTCACTAGCGGGGGGGCCCACAGATACGCAGTATTTT.

The rearrangement uses TRBV10-3 and TRBJ2-3, with D tentatively TRBD1 (6 bases). The CDR3 sequence is 13 residues long. The germline CDR1 and CDR2 sequences are ENHRY and SYGVKD. V dropped 9 bases and J dropped 1 base, with 11 bases sitting between them. The CDR3 DNA follows: TGTGCCATGGGGGCGCAAGGCACAGATACGCAGTATTTT. Amino acid sequence: CAMGAQGTDTQYF.

The chain is built from TRBV6-1 and TRBJ2-5, with 7 bases that match TRBD2. The V gene end was trimmed by 2 bases and the J gene end by 11 bases; junction bases not matched to a gene: 20. Germline V gene sequence: CDR1 MNHNS, CDR2 SASEGT. CDR3 length equals 17 residues. The CDR3 here is CASSEIGGGWTYNEQYF. The CDR3 nucleotides read TGTGCCAGCAGTGAAATTGGGGGGGGGTGGACCTACAATGAGCAGTACTTC.

This clonotype has a handful of counts. The gene calls are TRBV5-1 and TRBJ2-3, with 10 bases lining up with TRBD2. J gave up 3 bases and V 10 bases, and 5 bases lay outside the gene matches. The germline gives CDR1 SGHRS, CDR2 YFSETQ. The CDR3 runs 13 residues. CDR3 nucleotides: TGCGCCGTAAGCGGGGGGGCAACAGATACGCAGTATTTT. Translating it yields CAVSGGATDTQYF.

V and J are TRBV29-1 and TRBJ1-1; perhaps TRBD1 as D (5 bases). Germline CDR1 SQVTM, CDR2 ANQGSEA. This CDR3 is 13 amino acids long. The germline V and J ends were trimmed by 4 bases and 3 bases, with 12 bases remaining between them. The CDR3: CSVVGGEDTEAFF. CDR3 nucleotide sequence: TGCAGCGTTGTGGGGGGGGAGGACACTGAAGCTTTCTTT.

The rearrangement uses TRBV5-5 and TRBJ2-1, with TRBD1 as a possible D gene (5 bases). V dropped 0 bases and J dropped 8 bases, with 15 bases sitting between them. Germline V lookup: CDR1 SGHKS, CDR2 YYEKEE (reference sequence). The CDR3 is 15 residues long. CDR3 region: CASSLDRPGSDEQFF. As DNA, the CDR3 is TGTGCCAGCAGCTTGGACAGGCCGGGTTCAGATGAGCAGTTCTTC.

The V and J genes are TRBV2 and TRBJ2-7; the D gene is possibly TRBD1 (6 bases). Germline V gene data show CDR1 as SNHLY and CDR2 as FYNNEI. The CDR3 is 15 residues long. Trimming took 7 bases from V and 0 from J, leaving 16 bases between them. CDR3 protein: CASNQVRDNSYEQYF. In DNA, the CDR3 is TGTGCCAGCAACCAAGTCCGGGACAACTCCTACGAGCAGTACTTC.

This rearrangement joins TRBV27 to TRBJ2-7; TRBD2 matches 7 bases. V lost 10 bases and J lost 4; bases outside the gene matches: 7. The CDR3 totals 12 residues. CDR1 and CDR2 (germline): MNHEY, SMNVEV (reference sequence). CDR3 sequence reads: CATWTSRYEQYF. CDR3 coding DNA: TGTGCCACCTGGACTAGTCGGTACGAGCAGTACTTC.

J is TRBJ1-1 and V is TRBV9; D is undetermined. CDR3 length equals 15 residues. V lost 0 bases, J lost 0 bases, and 9 bases lay in between. Germline assignment: CDR1 SGDLS and CDR2 YYNGEE. CDR3 loop: CASSVGATVNTEAFF. The CDR3 DNA sequence: TGTGCCAGCAGCGTAGGGGCTACGGTGAACACTGAAGCTTTCTTT.

This chain joins TRBV27 and TRBJ1-6; D uncertain. V was shortened by 3 bases and J by 10 bases, with 10 bases between the two germline ends. CDR1 MNHEY and CDR2 SMNVEV come from the germline V gene (reference sequence). The CDR3 has 13 amino acids. CDR3 nucleotide sequence: TGTGCCAGCAGTTTTAACCCTTTATCACCCCTCCACTTT. This codes for CASSFNPLSPLHF.

This clonotype was detected a few times. The V call is TRBV4-1, the J call TRBJ2-7; D unclear. CDR1 MGHRA and CDR2 YSYEKL come from the germline V gene. Deletions cut 0 bases from V and 2 bases from J, with 14 bases between. The CDR3 consists of 16 residues. The CDR3 protein is CASSQDWAAIPYEQYF. The DNA for the CDR3 is TGCGCCAGCAGCCAAGATTGGGCAGCGATTCCCTACGAGCAGTACTTC.